These 31 T cell receptor beta chains share one sample of origin, sequenced in a study of blood T cells in healthy people across ages. The authors ran a second PCR of about 6 to 11 cycles using a sample-barcoded 5' primer and a J-beta primer mix. MiXCR, run by TCRdb on the 5' RACE reads, gives a single entry per CDR3 protein. The repertoire holds 1.5 million to 2 million distinct CDR3 sequences, about 35% seen once, with about 11% in the top ten. The material sequenced was blood. These receptors were collected from a woman aged 25 to 39 in good health.

This chain connects TRBV6-1 to TRBJ1-2, with D hard to call. Germline V gene sequence: CDR1 MNHNS, CDR2 SASEGT. The CDR3 contains 13 residues. V lost 5 bases and J 6 bases, leaving 13 bases between the germline ends. CDR3 loop: CASSIREGHGYTF. CDR3 in DNA: TGTGCCAGCAGTATCCGGGAAGGCCATGGCTACACCTTC.

This clonotype was seen a single time. V gene TRBV10-3 combines with J gene TRBJ1-4; possibly TRBD1 for D (5 bases). The ends were cut back, 7 bases at V and 7 bases at J, with 16 bases in the middle. CDR1 is ENHRY and CDR2 is SYGVKD in the germline V gene. The CDR3 totals 14 residues. CDR3 bases: TGTGCCATCACAGACACCTCGGGGGGTGAAAAACTGTTTTTT. Translation gives CAITDTSGGEKLFF.

This clonotype was recorded a few times. This CDR3 is CASRPGTTVDTLRGYTF. DNA for the CDR3: TGCGCCAGCAGACCCGGGACTACAGTAGACACCCTGAGGGGCTACACCTTC. The chain joins TRBV5-1 to TRBJ1-2; the D gene is possibly TRBD1 (5 bases). V lost 5 bases and J 8 bases, leaving 28 bases between the germline ends. Germline V gene lookup returns CDR1 SGHRS and CDR2 YFSETQ. This CDR3 is 17 amino acids long.

V usage is TRBV10-3 and J usage is TRBJ1-6; D is unresolved. The germline V gene encodes CDR1 ENHRY and CDR2 SYGVKD. Trimming stripped 7 bases from V and 8 bases from J, with 12 bases between. This CDR3 contains 13 residues. The DNA of the CDR3 is TGTGCCATCACCCGAGGACGGGATTCACCCCTCCACTTT. Translated: CAITRGRDSPLHF.

Notes on this clonotype: A much more abundant neighbour one base away suggests this may be a read error. The J gene is TRBJ2-3, the V gene TRBV4-2; a weak D match, TRBD2 (6 bases). Trimming took 2 bases from V and 6 from J, leaving 12 bases between them. The CDR3 extends over 14 amino acids. Germline V gene sequence: CDR1 LGHNA, CDR2 YNFKEQ. Here the CDR3 DNA reads TGTGCCAGCAGCCAAACTACTAGCAGTGATACGCAGTATTTT. This gives the protein CASSQTTSSDTQYF.

The chain uses TRBV5-1 and TRBJ1-1; D is ambiguous. The germline V and J ends were trimmed by 3 bases and 4 bases, with 13 bases remaining between them. CDR3 size: 14 residues. CDR1 is SGHRS and CDR2 is YFSETQ in the germline V gene. The CDR3 reads CASSSNSARTEAFF. In DNA form, the CDR3 reads TGCGCCAGCAGCTCCAATTCGGCGCGCACTGAAGCTTTCTTT. Variable domain in full (rest from reference TRBV5-1 and TRBJ1-1): KAGVTQTPRYLIKTRGQQVTLSCSPISGHRSVSWYQQTPGQGLQFLFEYFSETQRNKGNFPGRFSGRQFSNSRSEMNVSTLELGDSALYLCASSSNSARTEAFFGQGTRLTVV.

This clonotype turned up a few times. This chain joins TRBV6-2 or TRBV6-3 and TRBJ1-1, with a tentative D call TRBD1 (5 bases). The CDR3 extends over 14 amino acids. Per germline, CDR1 MNHEY and CDR2 SVGEGT. Trimming took 1 base from V and 2 from J, leaving 8 bases between them. This CDR3 reads CASSYLWGNTEAFF. In DNA, the CDR3 is TGTGCCAGCAGTTACTTGTGGGGCAACACTGAAGCTTTCTTT.

The rearrangement links TRBV7-9 to TRBJ2-2; 11 nucleotides align to TRBD2. This CDR3 is built from 19 residues. The V and J ends lost 10 bases and 3 bases, in that order; junction bases with no gene match: 19. CDR1 is SEHNR and CDR2 is FQNEAQ in the germline V gene (reference sequence). CDR3: CATSTGGTSGSSYTGELFF. In nucleotides, the CDR3 is TGTGCCACCTCTACGGGGGGCACTAGCGGGAGCTCGTACACCGGGGAGCTGTTTTTT.

V is TRBV7-9 and J is TRBJ2-1; 7 positions agree with TRBD1. V trimming: 3 bases; J trimming: 10 bases; junction bases outside the gene matches: 6. The CDR3 has 13 residues. Germline V lookup: CDR1 SEHNR, CDR2 FQNEAQ (reference sequence). CDR3 region: CASSFRQGPEQFF. The CDR3 DNA sequence: TGTGCCAGCAGCTTCCGACAGGGTCCAGAGCAGTTCTTC.

In this sample, this clonotype turned up a few times. The V and J genes are TRBV7-9 and TRBJ1-1; TRBD1 aligns across 7 bases. The CDR3 totals 13 residues. Germline V gene lookup returns CDR1 SEHNR and CDR2 FQNEAQ (reference sequence). The J segment lost 6 bases and the V segment lost 7 bases, leaving 8 bases of the junction unmatched. The CDR3 region is CASNTGAGAEAFF. CDR3 DNA sequence: TGTGCCAGCAATACAGGGGCCGGAGCTGAAGCTTTCTTT.

The rearrangement links TRBV2 to TRBJ2-7; 9 bases match TRBD2. The CDR3 extends over 15 amino acids. After removal of 4 bases from V and 5 bases from J, the junction contained 9 bases not matched to a gene. Germline assignment: CDR1 SNHLY and CDR2 FYNNEI. This chain's CDR3 is CASSGSSGVRDEQYF. In DNA form, the CDR3 reads TGTGCCAGCAGTGGCTCTAGCGGGGTCCGGGACGAGCAGTACTTC.

The CDR3 DNA reads as TGCGCCAGCAGCTTGGGACCCGACAGGGGGAACACTGAAGCTTTCTTT. Protein sequence: CASSLGPDRGNTEAFF. The chain has TRBV5-1 and TRBJ1-1; 8 bases line up with TRBD1. After removal of 0 bases from V and 1 base from J, the junction contained 5 bases not matched to a gene. The CDR3 consists of 16 residues. Germline V gene data show CDR1 as SGHRS and CDR2 as YFSETQ.

V and J are TRBV4-2 and TRBJ2-5, with 9 bases aligning to TRBD2. Trimming cost V 2 bases and J 5 bases; bases outside gene matches: 9. The CDR3 spans 16 residues. The germline V gene has CDR1 LGHNA and CDR2 YNFKEQ. The CDR3 sequence: CASSQLAGEGGETQYF. CDR3 DNA: TGTGCCAGCAGCCAATTAGCGGGAGAGGGTGGGGAGACCCAGTACTTC.

This clonotype was counted at least ten times. This chain links TRBV10-3 with TRBJ2-1, with D possibly matching TRBD2 (6 bases). The V and J ends lost 11 bases and 6 bases respectively, with 14 bases between them. CDR3 length: 12 residues. In germline, CDR1 is ENHRY, CDR2 SYGVKD. CDR3 protein: CASRDSGNEQFF. CDR3 in DNA: TGTGCCTCACGGGACTCGGGCAATGAGCAGTTCTTC.

This chain links TRBV5-1 with TRBJ1-2; D gene uncertain. Germline V CDR1 and CDR2: SGHRS, YFSETQ. V was shortened by 4 bases and J by 6 bases, with 13 bases between the two germline ends. CDR3 length: 13 residues. The CDR3 region is CASSPSYGHGYTF. As DNA, the CDR3 is TGCGCCAGCAGCCCATCTTATGGGCATGGCTACACCTTC. The full variable domain, with the rest looked up from reference TRBV5-1 and TRBJ1-2, is KAGVTQTPRYLIKTRGQQVTLSCSPISGHRSVSWYQQTPGQGLQFLFEYFSETQRNKGNFPGRFSGRQFSNSRSEMNVSTLELGDSALYLCASSPSYGHGYTFGSGTRLTVV.

The V call is TRBV30, the J call TRBJ1-2; D remains ambiguous. Looked up from germline, CDR1 is GTSNPN and CDR2 is SVGIG (reference sequence). Trimming shortened V by 1 base and J by 0 bases, and 12 bases separated the two germline ends. CDR3 length: 15 residues. CDR3 residues: CAWSGKASANYGYTF. The DNA for the CDR3 is TGTGCCTGGAGTGGAAAGGCATCAGCTAACTATGGCTACACCTTC.

CDR3 in amino acids: CASSSARNQETQYF. The CDR3 DNA is TGTGCCAGCAGCTCCGCGCGGAACCAAGAGACCCAGTACTTC. The chain has TRBV5-4 and TRBJ2-5; D is ambiguous. Trimming removed 3 bases at V and 0 bases at J, with 9 bases between. This CDR3 comprises 14 residues. Germline loops: CDR1 SGHNT, CDR2 YYREEE (reference sequence). Together with reference TRBV5-4 and TRBJ2-5, the CDR3 gives the full variable domain: ETGVTQSPTHLIKTRGQQVTLRCSSQSGHNTVSWYQQALGQGPQFIFQYYREEENGRGNFPPRFSGLQFPNYSSELNVNALELDDSALYLCASSSARNQETQYFGPGTRLLVL.

This clonotype was seen a few times. The V gene is TRBV24-1, the J gene TRBJ1-1, with D uncertain. Germline CDR1 is KGHDR and CDR2 is SFDVKD. The CDR3 has 15 amino acids. The V end was cut by 0 bases, the J end by 0 bases, with 7 bases between. The CDR3 is CATSDLQSLNTEAFF. The CDR3 region has the DNA TGTGCCACCAGTGATTTGCAGAGTCTGAACACTGAAGCTTTCTTT.

This clonotype was seen only a few times. The CDR3 bases are TGTGCCAGCAGTCCGGAATTTATGAACACTGAAGCTTTCTTT. Encoded protein: CASSPEFMNTEAFF. The gene calls are TRBV27 and TRBJ1-1; D not certain. V was pared by 5 bases and J by 0 bases, with 10 bases between. The length of the CDR3 is 14 residues. Germline V gene lookup returns CDR1 MNHEY and CDR2 SMNVEV (reference sequence).

This clonotype was seen at least ten times. This chain joins TRBV7-9 and TRBJ1-2; D remains unclear. From germline, CDR1 is SEHNR and CDR2 FQNEAQ (reference sequence). Deletions cut 3 bases from V and 0 bases from J, with 17 bases between. CDR3 length: 17 residues. The CDR3 DNA sequence: TGTGCCAGCAGCTTTGACCTTTTACACTTGACTAACTATGGCTACACCTTC. Residues: CASSFDLLHLTNYGYTF.

This clonotype has a count of ten or more. V is TRBV29-1 and J is TRBJ2-3, with D unclear. Trimming cost V 0 bases and J 2 bases, with 12 bases left between them. Germline CDR1 SQVTM, CDR2 ANQGSEA. The CDR3 is made up of 15 amino acids. The CDR3 DNA follows: TGCAGCGTTGAAGAGCCACGCGGAAACACAGATACGCAGTATTTT. It is translated as CSVEEPRGNTDTQYF.

This clonotype was seen only a few times. The V and J genes are TRBV4-1 and TRBJ2-2; D is possibly TRBD1 (6 bases). V dropped 8 bases and J dropped 1 base, with 8 bases sitting between them. The germline V gene has CDR1 MGHRA and CDR2 YSYEKL. This CDR3 spans 13 amino acids. The CDR3 loop reads CASGGRNTGELFF. The CDR3 coding sequence is TGCGCCAGCGGGGGCCGGAACACCGGGGAGCTGTTTTTT.

A note on this clonotype: A much larger clone lies one base from this, so it may be a read error. This rearrangement joins TRBV20-1 to TRBJ2-1, with D possibly being TRBD2 (5 bases). V was shortened by 5 bases and J by 8 bases, with 16 bases between the two germline ends. CDR3 length: 13 residues. Germline V gene sequence: CDR1 DFQATT, CDR2 SNEGSKA (reference sequence). The CDR3 is CSAPTPGCDEQFF. In nucleotides, the CDR3 is TGCAGTGCTCCCACCCCGGGGTGCGATGAGCAGTTCTTC.

This clonotype was observed a few times. V usage is TRBV30 and J usage is TRBJ2-1, with TRBD2 matching over 8 bases. Per the germline V gene, CDR1 is GTSNPN and CDR2 is SVGIG (reference sequence). The ends lost 4 bases at V and 8 bases at J; junction bases unmatched: 10. The length of the CDR3 is 14 residues. Here the CDR3 DNA reads TGTGCCTGGACACGCCTAGCGGGTTTGGATGAGCAGTTCTTC. Its translation: CAWTRLAGLDEQFF.

Worth noting for this clonotype: This may come from a read error, since a much larger clone is one base off. V gene TRBV7-2 combines with J gene TRBJ1-5; D is undetermined. In germline, CDR1 is SGHTA, CDR2 FQGNSA. The V end lost 5 bases, the J end lost 5 bases, and 7 bases lay between the germline ends. CDR3 size: 12 residues. In DNA form, the CDR3 reads TGTGCCAGCAGCCCATGGGATCAGCCCCAGCATTTT. This translates into CASSPWDQPQHF.

CDR3 region: CASRPGGEDTEAFF. For the CDR3, the DNA is TGTGCCAGCAGACCTGGGGGCGAGGACACTGAAGCTTTCTTT. The chain is built from TRBV7-6 and TRBJ1-1; weak D call: TRBD1 (6 bases). V lost 6 bases and J 3 bases, leaving 14 bases between the germline ends. Germline CDR1 SGHVS, CDR2 FNYEAQ. CDR3 length: 14 residues.

This clonotype was seen more than once but under ten times. J is TRBJ1-1 and V is TRBV18; D not resolved. CDR1 and CDR2 (germline): KGHSH, LQKENI. The CDR3 covers 15 residues. Trimming left V 0 bases short and J 3 bases short, with 11 bases between. In DNA, the CDR3 is TGTGCCAGCTCACCACCGGCGCAAGTGGACACTGAAGCTTTCTTT. Translated: CASSPPAQVDTEAFF.

This clonotype has a handful of counts. The chain has TRBV20-1 and TRBJ1-1; 9 positions agree with TRBD1. The CDR3 loop spans 15 amino acids. J gave up 3 bases and V 0 bases, and 5 bases lay outside the gene matches. Germline CDR1 and CDR2: DFQATT and SNEGSKA (reference sequence). DNA for the CDR3: TGCAGTGCTAGAGATGAGGGACAGGGATACACTGAAGCTTTCTTT. Residues: CSARDEGQGYTEAFF.

This clonotype showed up many times. This rearrangement joins TRBV11-2 to TRBJ2-3, with 14 bases that match TRBD2. The CDR3 has 15 amino acids. The ends lost 5 bases at V and 5 bases at J; junction bases unmatched: 3. Germline V gene lookup returns CDR1 SGHAT and CDR2 FQNNGV. For the CDR3, the DNA is TGTGCCAGCAGCCTCGGGACTAGCGGGGGAGATACGCAGTATTTT. It is translated as CASSLGTSGGDTQYF.

This clonotype was seen repeatedly, ten times or more. The J gene is TRBJ2-7, the V gene TRBV20-1, with 7 bases that match TRBD1. After removal of 0 bases from V and 0 bases from J, the junction contained 8 bases not matched to a gene. The germline gives CDR1 DFQATT, CDR2 SNEGSKA (reference sequence). This CDR3 has 16 residues. The CDR3 region has the DNA TGCAGTGCTAGAGATCCAGCAACAGGGGACTCCTACGAGCAGTACTTC. Residues: CSARDPATGDSYEQYF.

The V and J genes are TRBV6-5 and TRBJ2-3; no clear D gene. V dropped 4 bases and J dropped 8 bases, with 10 bases sitting between them. The CDR3 sequence is 12 residues long. The V gene's germline CDR1 is MNHEY and CDR2 SVGAGI. The CDR3 sequence is CASSSRLGTQYF. DNA of the CDR3: TGTGCCAGCAGTTCAAGGCTGGGTACGCAGTATTTT.